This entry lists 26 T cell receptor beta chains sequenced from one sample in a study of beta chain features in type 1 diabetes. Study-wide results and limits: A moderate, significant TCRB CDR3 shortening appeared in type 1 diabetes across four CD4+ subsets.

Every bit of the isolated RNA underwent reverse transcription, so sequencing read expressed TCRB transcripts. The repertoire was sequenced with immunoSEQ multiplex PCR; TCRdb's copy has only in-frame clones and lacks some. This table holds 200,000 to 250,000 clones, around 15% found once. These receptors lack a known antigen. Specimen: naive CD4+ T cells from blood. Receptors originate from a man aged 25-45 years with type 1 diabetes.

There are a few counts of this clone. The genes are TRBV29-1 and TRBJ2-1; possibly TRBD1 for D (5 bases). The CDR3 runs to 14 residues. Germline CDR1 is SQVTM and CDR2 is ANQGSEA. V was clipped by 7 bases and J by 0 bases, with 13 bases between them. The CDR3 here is CSGGPSSSYNEQFF. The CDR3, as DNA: TGCAGCGGGGGCCCTTCAAGCTCCTACAATGAGCAGTTCTTC.

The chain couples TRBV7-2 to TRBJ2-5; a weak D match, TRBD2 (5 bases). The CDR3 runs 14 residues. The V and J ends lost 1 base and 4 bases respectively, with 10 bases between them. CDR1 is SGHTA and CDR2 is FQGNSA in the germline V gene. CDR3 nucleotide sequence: TGTGCCAGCAGCTTAGTGGGGAGCCCAGAGACCCAGTACTTC. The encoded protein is CASSLVGSPETQYF.

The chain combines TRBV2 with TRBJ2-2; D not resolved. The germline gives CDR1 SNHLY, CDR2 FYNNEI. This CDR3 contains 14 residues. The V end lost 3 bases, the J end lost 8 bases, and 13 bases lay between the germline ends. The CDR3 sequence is CASSEGVRSGELFF. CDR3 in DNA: TGTGCCAGCAGTGAGGGTGTGAGGTCTGGGGAGCTGTTTTTT.

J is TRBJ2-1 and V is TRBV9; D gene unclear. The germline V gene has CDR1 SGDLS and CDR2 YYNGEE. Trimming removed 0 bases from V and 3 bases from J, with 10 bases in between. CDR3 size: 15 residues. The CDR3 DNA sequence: TGTGCCAGCAGCGTAGTTCCCATTCTCTACAATGAGCAGTTCTTC. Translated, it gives CASSVVPILYNEQFF. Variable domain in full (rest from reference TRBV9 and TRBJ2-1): DSGVTQTPKHLITATGQRVTLRCSPRSGDLSVYWYQQSLDQGLQFLIQYYNGEERAKGNILERFSAQQFPDLHSELNLSSLELGDSALYFCASSVVPILYNEQFFGPGTRLTVL.

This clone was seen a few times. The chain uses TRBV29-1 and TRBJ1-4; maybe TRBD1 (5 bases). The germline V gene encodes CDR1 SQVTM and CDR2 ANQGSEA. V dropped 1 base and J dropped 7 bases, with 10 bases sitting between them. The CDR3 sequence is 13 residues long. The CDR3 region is CSVEGGRGEKLFF. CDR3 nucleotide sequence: TGCAGCGTTGAAGGGGGCCGGGGTGAAAAACTGTTTTTT.

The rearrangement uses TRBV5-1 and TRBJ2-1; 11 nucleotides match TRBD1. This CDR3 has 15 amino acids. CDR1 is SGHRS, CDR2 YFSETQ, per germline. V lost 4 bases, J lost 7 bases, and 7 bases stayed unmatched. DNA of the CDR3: TGCGCCAGCAGCCCCCTGGGGACAGGGGGTAATGAGCAGTTCTTC. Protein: CASSPLGTGGNEQFF.

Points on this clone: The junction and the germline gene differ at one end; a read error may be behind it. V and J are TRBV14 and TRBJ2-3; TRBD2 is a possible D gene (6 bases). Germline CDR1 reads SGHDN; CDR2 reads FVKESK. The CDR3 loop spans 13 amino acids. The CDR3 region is CASSQEWRGTQYF. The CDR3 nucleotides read TGTGCGAGCAGCCAAGAGTGGCGGGGTACGCAGTATTTT.

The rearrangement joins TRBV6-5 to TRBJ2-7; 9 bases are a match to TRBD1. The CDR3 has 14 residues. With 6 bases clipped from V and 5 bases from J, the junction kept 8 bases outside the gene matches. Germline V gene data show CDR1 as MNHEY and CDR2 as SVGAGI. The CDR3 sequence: CASRTGTGMHEQYF. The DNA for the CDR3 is TGTGCCAGCAGGACCGGGACAGGGATGCACGAGCAGTACTTC.

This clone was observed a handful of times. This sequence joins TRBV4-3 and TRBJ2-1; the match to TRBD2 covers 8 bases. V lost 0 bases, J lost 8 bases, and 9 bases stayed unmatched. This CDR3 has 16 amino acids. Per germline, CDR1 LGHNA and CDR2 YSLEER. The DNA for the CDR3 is TGCGCCAGCAGCCAAGATCATCGGACAGCGGGAGATGAGCAGTTCTTC. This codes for CASSQDHRTAGDEQFF.

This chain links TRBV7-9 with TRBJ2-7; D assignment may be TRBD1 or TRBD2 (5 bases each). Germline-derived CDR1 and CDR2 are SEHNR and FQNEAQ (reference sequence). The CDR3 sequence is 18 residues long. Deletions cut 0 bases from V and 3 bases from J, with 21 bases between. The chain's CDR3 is CASSLARRSGRGFYEQYF. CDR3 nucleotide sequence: TGTGCCAGCAGCTTAGCGCGTAGGAGCGGAAGGGGTTTCTACGAGCAGTACTTC.

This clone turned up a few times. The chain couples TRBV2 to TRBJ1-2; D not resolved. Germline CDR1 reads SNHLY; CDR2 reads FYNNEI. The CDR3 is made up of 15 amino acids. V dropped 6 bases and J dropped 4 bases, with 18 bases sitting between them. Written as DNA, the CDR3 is TGTGCCAGCAGGAGAGAAGGCTTCGAAGGCTATGGCTACACCTTC. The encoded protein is CASRREGFEGYGYTF. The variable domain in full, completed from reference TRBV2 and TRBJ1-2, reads EPEVTQTPSHQVTQMGQEVILRCVPISNHLYFYWYRQILGQKVEFLVSFYNNEISEKSEIFDDQFSVERPDGSNFTLKIRSTKLEDSAMYFCASRREGFEGYGYTFGSGTRLTVV.

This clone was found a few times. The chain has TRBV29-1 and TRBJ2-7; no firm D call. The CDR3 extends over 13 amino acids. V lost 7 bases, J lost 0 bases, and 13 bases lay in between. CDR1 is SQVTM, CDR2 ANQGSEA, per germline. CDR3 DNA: TGCAGCGCTAACGACGGTAGCTCCTACGAGCAGTACTTC. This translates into CSANDGSSYEQYF.

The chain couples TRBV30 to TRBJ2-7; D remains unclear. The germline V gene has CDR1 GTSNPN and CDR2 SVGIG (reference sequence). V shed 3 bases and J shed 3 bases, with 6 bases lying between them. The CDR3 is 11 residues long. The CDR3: CAWRGHYEQYF. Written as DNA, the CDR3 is TGTGCCTGGAGAGGGCACTACGAGCAGTACTTC.

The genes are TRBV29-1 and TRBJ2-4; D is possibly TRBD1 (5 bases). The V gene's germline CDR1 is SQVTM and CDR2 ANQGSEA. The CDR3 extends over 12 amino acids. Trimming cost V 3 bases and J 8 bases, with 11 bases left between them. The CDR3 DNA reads TGCAGCGTTGAGGACCTAGGGGACATTCAGTACTTC. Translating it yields CSVEDLGDIQYF.

CDR3 region: CASSLGQPNEQFF. CDR3 sequence (DNA): TGCGCCAGCAGCTTAGGACAGCCCAATGAGCAGTTCTTC. V gene TRBV5-1 combines with J gene TRBJ2-1; D may be TRBD1 (6 bases). Trimming pared 2 bases from V and 6 bases from J, leaving 9 bases between. The CDR3 is 13 residues long. CDR1 is SGHRS, CDR2 YFSETQ, per germline.

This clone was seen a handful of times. CDR3 in amino acids: CASSIGLLSYEQYF. CDR3 DNA: TGTGCCAGTAGTATAGGCCTCCTCTCCTACGAGCAGTACTTC. The chain has TRBV19 and TRBJ2-7; D not certain. V lost 1 base and J 0 bases, leaving 7 bases between the germline ends. Germline CDR1 and CDR2: LNHDA and SQIVND (reference sequence). This CDR3 is built from 14 residues.

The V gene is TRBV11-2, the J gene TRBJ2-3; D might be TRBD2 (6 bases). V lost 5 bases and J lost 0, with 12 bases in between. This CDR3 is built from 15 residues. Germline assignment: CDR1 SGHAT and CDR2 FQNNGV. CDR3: CASSILATSTDTQYF. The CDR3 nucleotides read TGTGCCAGCAGCATTCTAGCGACTAGCACAGATACGCAGTATTTT.

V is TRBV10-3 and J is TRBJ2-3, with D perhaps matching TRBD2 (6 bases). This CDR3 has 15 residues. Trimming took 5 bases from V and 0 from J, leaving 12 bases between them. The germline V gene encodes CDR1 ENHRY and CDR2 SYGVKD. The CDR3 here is CAISMEGPSTDTQYF. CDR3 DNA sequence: TGTGCCATCAGTATGGAGGGACCAAGCACAGATACGCAGTATTTT.

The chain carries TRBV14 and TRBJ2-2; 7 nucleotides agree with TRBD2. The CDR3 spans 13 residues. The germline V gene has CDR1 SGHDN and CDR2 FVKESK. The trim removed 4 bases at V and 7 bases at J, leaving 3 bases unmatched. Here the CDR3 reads CASSRGSGGELFF. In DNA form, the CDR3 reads TGTGCCAGCAGCCGCGGGAGCGGCGGGGAGCTGTTTTTT.

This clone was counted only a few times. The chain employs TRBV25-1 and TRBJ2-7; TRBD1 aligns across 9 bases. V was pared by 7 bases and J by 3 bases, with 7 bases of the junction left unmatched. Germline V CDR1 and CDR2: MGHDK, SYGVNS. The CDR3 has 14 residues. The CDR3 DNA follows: TGTGCCAGCACCAAAGGACAGGGGAACTACGAGCAGTACTTC. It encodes CASTKGQGNYEQYF.

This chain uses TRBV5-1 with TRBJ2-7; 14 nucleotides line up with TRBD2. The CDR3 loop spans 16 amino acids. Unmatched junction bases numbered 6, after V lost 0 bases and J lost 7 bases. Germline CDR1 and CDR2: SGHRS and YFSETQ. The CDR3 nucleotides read TGCGCCAGCAGCTTGGGGGGACTAGCGGGAGTTCGTGAGCAGTACTTC. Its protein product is CASSLGGLAGVREQYF.

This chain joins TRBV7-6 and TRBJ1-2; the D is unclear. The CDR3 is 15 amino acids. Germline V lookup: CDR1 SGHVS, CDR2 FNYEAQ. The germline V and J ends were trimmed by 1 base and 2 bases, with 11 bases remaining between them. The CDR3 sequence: CASSLVEDGNYGYTF. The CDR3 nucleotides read TGTGCCAGCAGCTTAGTAGAGGACGGAAACTATGGCTACACCTTC.

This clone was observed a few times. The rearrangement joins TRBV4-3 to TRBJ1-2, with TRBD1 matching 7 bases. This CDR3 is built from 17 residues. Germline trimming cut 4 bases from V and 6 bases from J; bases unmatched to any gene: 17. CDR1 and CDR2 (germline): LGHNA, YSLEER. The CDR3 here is CASSLYNTGEVGNGYTF. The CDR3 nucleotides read TGCGCCAGCAGCCTCTACAACACAGGGGAGGTCGGAAATGGCTACACCTTC.

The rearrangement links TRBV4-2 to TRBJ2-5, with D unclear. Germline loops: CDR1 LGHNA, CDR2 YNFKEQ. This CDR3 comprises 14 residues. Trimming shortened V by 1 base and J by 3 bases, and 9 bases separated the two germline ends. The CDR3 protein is CASSQARKEETQYF. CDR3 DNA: TGTGCCAGCAGCCAAGCCAGAAAGGAAGAGACCCAGTACTTC.

The CDR3 region has the DNA TGTGCCTGGAGTGTGAGGACAGGCCCAGATACGCAGTATTTT. Translation: CAWSVRTGPDTQYF. The chain links TRBV30 to TRBJ2-3; 7 nucleotides align to TRBD1. The CDR3 loop spans 14 amino acids. With V trimmed by 0 bases and J by 4 bases, 4 bases remained unmatched. Germline CDR1 and CDR2: GTSNPN and SVGIG (reference sequence).

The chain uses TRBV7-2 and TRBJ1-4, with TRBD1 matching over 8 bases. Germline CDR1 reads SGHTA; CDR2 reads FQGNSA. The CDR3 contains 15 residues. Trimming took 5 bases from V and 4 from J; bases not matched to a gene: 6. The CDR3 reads CASSPRQGLNEKLFF. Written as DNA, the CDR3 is TGTGCCAGCAGCCCCCGACAGGGGCTTAATGAAAAACTGTTTTTT.